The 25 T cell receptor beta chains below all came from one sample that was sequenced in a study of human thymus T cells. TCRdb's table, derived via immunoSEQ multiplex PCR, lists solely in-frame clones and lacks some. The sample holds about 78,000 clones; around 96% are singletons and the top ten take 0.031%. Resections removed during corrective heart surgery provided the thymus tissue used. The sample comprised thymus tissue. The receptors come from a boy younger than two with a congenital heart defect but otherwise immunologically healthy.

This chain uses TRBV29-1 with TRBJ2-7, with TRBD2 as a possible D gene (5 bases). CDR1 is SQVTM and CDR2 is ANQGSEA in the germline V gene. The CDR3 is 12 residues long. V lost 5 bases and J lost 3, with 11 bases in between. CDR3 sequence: CSVRGMNYEQYF. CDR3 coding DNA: TGCAGCGTTAGAGGGATGAACTACGAGCAGTACTTC.

The DNA for the CDR3 is TGTGCCAGCAGTGAGTCTAACATCTTAAAAGAGACCCAGTACTTC. This translates into CASSESNILKETQYF. The chain uses TRBV6-1 and TRBJ2-5; no definite D call. Deletions cut 3 bases from V and 3 bases from J, with 14 bases between. CDR1 MNHNS and CDR2 SASEGT come from the germline V gene. This CDR3 has 15 residues.

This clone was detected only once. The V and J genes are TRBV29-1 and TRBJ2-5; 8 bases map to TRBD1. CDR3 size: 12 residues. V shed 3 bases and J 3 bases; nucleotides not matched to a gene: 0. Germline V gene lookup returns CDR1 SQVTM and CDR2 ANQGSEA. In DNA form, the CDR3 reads TGCAGCGTTGAGACAGGGGAAGAGACCCAGTACTTC. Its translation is CSVETGEETQYF.

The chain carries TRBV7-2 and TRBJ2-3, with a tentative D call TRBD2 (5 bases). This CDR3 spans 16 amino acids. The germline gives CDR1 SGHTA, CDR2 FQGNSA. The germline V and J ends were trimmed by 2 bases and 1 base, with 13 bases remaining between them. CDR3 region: CASSLQVPGGTDTQYF. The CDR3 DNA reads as TGTGCCAGCAGCTTACAGGTCCCCGGGGGCACAGATACGCAGTATTTT. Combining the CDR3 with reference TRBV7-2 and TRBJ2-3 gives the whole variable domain GAGVSQSPSNKVTEKGKDVELRCDPISGHTALYWYRQSLGQGLEFLIYFQGNSAPDKSGLPSDRFSAERTGGSVSTLTIQRTQQEDSAVYLCASSLQVPGGTDTQYFGPGTRLTVL.

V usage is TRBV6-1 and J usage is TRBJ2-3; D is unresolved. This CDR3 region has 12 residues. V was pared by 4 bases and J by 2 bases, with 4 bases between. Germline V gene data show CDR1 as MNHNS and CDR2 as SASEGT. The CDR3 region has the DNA TGTGCCAGCAGTGGCTCCACAGATACGCAGTATTTT. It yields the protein CASSGSTDTQYF.

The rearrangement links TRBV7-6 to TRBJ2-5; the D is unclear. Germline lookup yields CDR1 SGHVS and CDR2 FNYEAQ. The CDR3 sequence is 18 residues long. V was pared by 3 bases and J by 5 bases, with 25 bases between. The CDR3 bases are TGTGCCAGCAGCTTCTTGGCCACAGAAAACTATTCTGGGGAGACCCAGTACTTC. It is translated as CASSFLATENYSGETQYF.

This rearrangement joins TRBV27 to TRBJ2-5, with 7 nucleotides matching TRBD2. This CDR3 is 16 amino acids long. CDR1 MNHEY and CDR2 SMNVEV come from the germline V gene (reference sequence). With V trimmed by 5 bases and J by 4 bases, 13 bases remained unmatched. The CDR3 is CASSPSDRLAGETQYF. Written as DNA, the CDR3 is TGTGCCAGCAGTCCATCCGACCGACTAGCAGGAGAGACCCAGTACTTC.

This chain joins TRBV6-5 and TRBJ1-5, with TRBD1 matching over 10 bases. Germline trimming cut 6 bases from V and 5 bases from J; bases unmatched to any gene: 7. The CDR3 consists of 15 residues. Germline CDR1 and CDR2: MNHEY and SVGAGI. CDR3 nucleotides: TGTGCCAGCAGCCCTGACAGGGGGCTTGATCAGCCCCAGCATTTT. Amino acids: CASSPDRGLDQPQHF.

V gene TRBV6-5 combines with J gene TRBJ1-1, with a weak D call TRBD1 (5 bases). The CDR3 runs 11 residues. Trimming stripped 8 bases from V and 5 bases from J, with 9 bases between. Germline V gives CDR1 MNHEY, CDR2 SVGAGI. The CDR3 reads CASGWGTEAFF. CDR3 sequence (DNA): TGTGCCAGCGGTTGGGGGACTGAAGCTTTCTTT.

The CDR3 coding sequence is TGTGCCAGCAGCTCAATGCGGGAGTCAAGCACCGGGGAGCTGTTTTTT. Translated: CASSSMRESSTGELFF. V gene TRBV11-2 combines with J gene TRBJ2-2; 7 bases are a match to TRBD2. From germline, CDR1 is SGHAT and CDR2 FQNNGV. V dropped 4 bases and J dropped 4; count of bases not matched to a gene: 9. This CDR3 spans 16 amino acids.

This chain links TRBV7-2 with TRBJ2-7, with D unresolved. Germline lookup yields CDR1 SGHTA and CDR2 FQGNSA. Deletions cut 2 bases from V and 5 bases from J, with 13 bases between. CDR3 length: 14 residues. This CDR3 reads CASSLRWREDEQYF. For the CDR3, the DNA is TGTGCCAGCAGCTTAAGGTGGAGAGAAGACGAGCAGTACTTC.

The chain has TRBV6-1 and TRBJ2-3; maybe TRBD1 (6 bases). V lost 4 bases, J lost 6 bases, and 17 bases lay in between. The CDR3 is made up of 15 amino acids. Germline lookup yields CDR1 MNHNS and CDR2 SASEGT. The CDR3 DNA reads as TGTGCCAGCAGTGGAAACAGGGTTAGGGGGGATACGCAGTATTTT. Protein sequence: CASSGNRVRGDTQYF.

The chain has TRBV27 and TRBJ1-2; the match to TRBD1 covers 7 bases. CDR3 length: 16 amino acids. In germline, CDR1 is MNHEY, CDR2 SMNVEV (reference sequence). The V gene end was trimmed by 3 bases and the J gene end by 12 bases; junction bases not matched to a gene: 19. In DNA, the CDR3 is TGTGCCAGCAGTTTGTCCGGAACCGACAGGGTGGGAGGCCACACCTTC. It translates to CASSLSGTDRVGGHTF.

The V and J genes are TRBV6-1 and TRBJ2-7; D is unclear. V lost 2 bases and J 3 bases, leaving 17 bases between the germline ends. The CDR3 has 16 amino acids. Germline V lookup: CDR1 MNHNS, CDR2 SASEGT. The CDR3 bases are TGTGCCAGCAGTGAAACACCCCAGAACCCATACTACGAGCAGTACTTC. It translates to CASSETPQNPYYEQYF.

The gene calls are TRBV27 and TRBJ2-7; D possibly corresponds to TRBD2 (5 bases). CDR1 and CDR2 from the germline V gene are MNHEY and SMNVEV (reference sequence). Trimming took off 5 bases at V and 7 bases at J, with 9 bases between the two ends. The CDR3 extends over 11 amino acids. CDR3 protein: CASSGEREQYF. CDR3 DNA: TGTGCCAGCAGTGGGGAGCGGGAGCAGTACTTC.

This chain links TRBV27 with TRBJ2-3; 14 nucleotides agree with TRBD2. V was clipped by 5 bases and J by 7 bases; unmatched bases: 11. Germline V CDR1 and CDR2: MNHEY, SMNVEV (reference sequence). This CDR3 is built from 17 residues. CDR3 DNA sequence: TGTGCCAGCAGTCCGCTTAAGACTAGCGGGAGGGCACATACGCAGTATTTT. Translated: CASSPLKTSGRAHTQYF.

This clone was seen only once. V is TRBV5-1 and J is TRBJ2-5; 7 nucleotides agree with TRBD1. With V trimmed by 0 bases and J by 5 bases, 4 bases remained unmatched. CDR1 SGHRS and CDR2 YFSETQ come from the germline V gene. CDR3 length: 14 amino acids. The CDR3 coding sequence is TGCGCCAGCAGCTTGGTGGGGACAGCGGAGACCCAGTACTTC. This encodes CASSLVGTAETQYF.

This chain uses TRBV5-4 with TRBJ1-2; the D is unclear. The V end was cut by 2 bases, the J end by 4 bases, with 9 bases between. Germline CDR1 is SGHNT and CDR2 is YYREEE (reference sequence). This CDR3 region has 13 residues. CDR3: CASSFFGSYGYTF. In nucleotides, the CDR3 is TGTGCCAGCAGCTTCTTCGGCAGCTATGGCTACACCTTC. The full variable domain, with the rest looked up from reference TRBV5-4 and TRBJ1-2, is ETGVTQSPTHLIKTRGQQVTLRCSSQSGHNTVSWYQQALGQGPQFIFQYYREEENGRGNFPPRFSGLQFPNYSSELNVNALELDDSALYLCASSFFGSYGYTFGSGTRLTVV.

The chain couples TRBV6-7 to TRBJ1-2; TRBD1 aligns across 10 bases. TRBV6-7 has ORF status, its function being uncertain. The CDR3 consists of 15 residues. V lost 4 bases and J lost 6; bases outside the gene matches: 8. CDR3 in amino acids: CASSSTGTGVHGYTF. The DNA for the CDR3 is TGTGCCAGCAGTTCCACCGGGACAGGGGTTCATGGCTACACCTTC.

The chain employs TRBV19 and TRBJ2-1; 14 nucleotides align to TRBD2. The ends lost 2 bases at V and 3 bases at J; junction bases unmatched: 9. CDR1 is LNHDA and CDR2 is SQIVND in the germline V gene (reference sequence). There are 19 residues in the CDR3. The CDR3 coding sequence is TGTGCCAGTAGTATACCGACTAGCGGGAGGGGGCCCCGCTACAATGAGCAGTTCTTC. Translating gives CASSIPTSGRGPRYNEQFF.

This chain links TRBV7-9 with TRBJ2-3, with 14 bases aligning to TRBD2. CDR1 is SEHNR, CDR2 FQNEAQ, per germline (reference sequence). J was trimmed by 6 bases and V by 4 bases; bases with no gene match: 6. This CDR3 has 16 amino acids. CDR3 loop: CASSSPGLAGEDTQYF. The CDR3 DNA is TGTGCCAGCAGCTCCCCGGGACTAGCGGGAGAGGATACGCAGTATTTT.

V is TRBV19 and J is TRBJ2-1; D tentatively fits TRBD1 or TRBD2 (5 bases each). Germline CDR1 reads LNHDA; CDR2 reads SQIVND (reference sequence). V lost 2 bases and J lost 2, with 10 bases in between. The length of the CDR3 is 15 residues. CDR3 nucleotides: TGTGCCAGTAGTATAATTTGGGGACCCTACAATGAGCAGTTCTTC. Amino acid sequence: CASSIIWGPYNEQFF.

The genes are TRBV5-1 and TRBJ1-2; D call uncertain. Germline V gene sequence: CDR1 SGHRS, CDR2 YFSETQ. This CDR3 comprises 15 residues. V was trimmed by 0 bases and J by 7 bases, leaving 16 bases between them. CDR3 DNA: TGCGCCAGCAGCTTGGCCGGGCCGGCCGACGGTGGCTACACCTTC. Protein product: CASSLAGPADGGYTF.

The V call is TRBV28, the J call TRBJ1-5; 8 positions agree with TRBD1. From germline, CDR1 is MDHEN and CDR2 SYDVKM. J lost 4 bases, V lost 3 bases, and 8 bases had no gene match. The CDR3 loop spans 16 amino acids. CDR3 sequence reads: CASSFGDRNCNQPQHF. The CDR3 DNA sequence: TGTGCCAGCAGTTTTGGGGACAGGAACTGTAATCAGCCCCAGCATTTT.

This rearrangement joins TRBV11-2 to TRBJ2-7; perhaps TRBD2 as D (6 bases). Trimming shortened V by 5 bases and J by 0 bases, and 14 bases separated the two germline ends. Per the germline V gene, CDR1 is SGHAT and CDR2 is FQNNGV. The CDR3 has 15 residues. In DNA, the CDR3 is TGTGCCAGCAGCCTCAAGGGAGGCCGCTCCTACGAGCAGTACTTC. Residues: CASSLKGGRSYEQYF.